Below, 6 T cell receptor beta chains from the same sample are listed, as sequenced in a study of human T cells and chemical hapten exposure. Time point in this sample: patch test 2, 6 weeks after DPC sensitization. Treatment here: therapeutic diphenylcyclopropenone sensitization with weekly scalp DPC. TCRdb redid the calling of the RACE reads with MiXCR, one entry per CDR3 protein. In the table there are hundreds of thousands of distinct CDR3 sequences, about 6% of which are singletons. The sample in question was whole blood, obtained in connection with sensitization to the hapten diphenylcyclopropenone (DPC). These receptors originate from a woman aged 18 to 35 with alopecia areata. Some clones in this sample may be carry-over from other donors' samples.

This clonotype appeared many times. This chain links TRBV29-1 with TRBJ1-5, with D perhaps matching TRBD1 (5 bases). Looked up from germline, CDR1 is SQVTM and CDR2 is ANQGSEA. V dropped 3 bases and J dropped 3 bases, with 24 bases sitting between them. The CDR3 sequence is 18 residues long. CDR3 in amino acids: CSVEGRLEVGDPNQPQHF. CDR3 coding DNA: TGCAGCGTTGAGGGACGGTTAGAGGTGGGGGACCCCAATCAGCCCCAGCATTTT.

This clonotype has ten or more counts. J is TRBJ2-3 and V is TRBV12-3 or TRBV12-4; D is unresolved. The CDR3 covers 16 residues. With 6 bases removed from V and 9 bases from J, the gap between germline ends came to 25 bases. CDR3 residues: CASSVGRVLKPHTQYF. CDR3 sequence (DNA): TGTGCCAGCAGCGTCGGACGGGTTTTAAAACCCCACACGCAGTATTTT.

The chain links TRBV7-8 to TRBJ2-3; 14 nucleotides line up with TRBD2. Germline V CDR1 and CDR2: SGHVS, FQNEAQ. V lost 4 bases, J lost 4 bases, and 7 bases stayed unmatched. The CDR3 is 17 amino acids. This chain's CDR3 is CASSSGTSGGSSDTQYF. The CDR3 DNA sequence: TGTGCCAGCAGCTCCGGGACTAGCGGGGGATCCTCAGATACGCAGTATTTT.

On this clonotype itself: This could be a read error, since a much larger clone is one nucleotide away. The CDR3 DNA reads as TGTGTCAGCAGGACCCCCGGTGAAAAACTGTTTTTT. This sequence encodes CVSRTPGEKLFF. V gene TRBV7-9 combines with J gene TRBJ1-4; D is uncertain. CDR1 is SEHNR and CDR2 is FQNEAQ in the germline V gene (reference sequence). The CDR3 is 12 amino acids.

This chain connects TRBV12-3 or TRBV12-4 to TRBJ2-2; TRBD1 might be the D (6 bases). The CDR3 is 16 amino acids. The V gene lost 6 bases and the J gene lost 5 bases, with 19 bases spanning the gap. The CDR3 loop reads CASRPQGIIVTGELFF. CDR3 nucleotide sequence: TGTGCCAGCAGACCACAGGGTATAATAGTGACCGGGGAGCTGTTTTTT.

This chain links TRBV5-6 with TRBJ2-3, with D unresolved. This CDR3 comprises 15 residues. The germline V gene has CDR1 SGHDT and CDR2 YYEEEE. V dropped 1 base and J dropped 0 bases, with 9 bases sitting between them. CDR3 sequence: CASSLQRLSTDTQYF. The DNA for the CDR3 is TGTGCCAGCAGCTTGCAGCGCCTGAGCACAGATACGCAGTATTTT.